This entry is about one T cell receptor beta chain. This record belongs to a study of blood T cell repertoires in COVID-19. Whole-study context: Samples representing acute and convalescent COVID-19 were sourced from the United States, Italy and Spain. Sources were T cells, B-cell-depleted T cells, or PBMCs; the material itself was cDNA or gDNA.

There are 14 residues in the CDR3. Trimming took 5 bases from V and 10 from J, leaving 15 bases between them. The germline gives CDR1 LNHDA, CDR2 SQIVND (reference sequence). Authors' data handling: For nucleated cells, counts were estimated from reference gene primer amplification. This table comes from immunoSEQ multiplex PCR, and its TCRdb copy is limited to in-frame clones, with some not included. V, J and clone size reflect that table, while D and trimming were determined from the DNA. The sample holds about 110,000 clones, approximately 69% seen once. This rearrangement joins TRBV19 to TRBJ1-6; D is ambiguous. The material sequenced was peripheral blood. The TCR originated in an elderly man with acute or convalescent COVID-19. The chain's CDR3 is CASSPTTSWSPLHF. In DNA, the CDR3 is TGTGCCAGTAGTCCGACGACATCCTGGTCACCCCTCCACTTT.